The table lists the clone carrying this TCR beta chain with a count of one. The sample is drawn from a study of T cell changes during pregnancy in multiple sclerosis. Method: immunoSEQ multiplex PCR; TCRdb's copy keeps in-frame clones and lacks some. The sample records around 80,000 clones, around 90% being singletons. V dropped 1 base and J dropped 10; count of bases not matched to a gene: 5. This CDR3 region has 14 residues. Per germline, CDR1 LGHNA and CDR2 YNFKEQ. The rearrangement uses TRBV4-2 and TRBJ2-1; 9 positions match TRBD1. Sequenced material: peripheral blood, taken before pregnancy. This receptor was taken from a female donor with multiple sclerosis, enrolled in a pregnancy study. This CDR3 is CASSQALTGGEQFF. CDR3 sequence (DNA): TGTGCCAGCAGCCAAGCTCTAACAGGGGGCGAGCAGTTCTTC.